This T cell receptor (beta chain) was captured in a study of T cells in tuberculosis. Cells were sorted from thawed PBMC rested overnight and stained with GMM-loaded CD1B tetramer, viability dye and anti-CD3. CD1B tetramers were loaded with Rhodococcus equi-derived C32 glucose monomycolate. Assay used: immunoSEQ multiplex PCR; TCRdb lists only in-frame clones, some missing. The table records more than 45,000 clones, approximately 88% of them present only once. The TCR comes from an adult woman with latent tuberculosis. Source material: CD1b-GMM tetramer-negative cells sorted from PBMCs.

CDR3 sequence reads: CASSEASGRGGPYEQYF. In DNA, the CDR3 is TGTGCCAGCAGTGAAGCCTCGGGGAGGGGGGGGCCCTACGAGCAGTACTTC. The V gene is TRBV6-4, the J gene TRBJ2-7, with D maybe TRBD2 (7 bases). CDR3 length: 17 residues. CDR1 and CDR2 (germline): MRHNA, SNTAGT. Deletions cut 3 bases from V and 2 bases from J, with 20 bases between.